What follows are 12 T cell receptor beta chains derived from one specimen sequenced in a study of OX40 agonist ivuxolimab in advanced cancers. Data came from immunoSEQ multiplex PCR; TCRdb stores just in-frame clones and leaves some out. Altogether around 68,000 clones are present, about 83% being singletons, with the ten largest covering 0.6% to 0.85%. Sequenced here: CD4+ or CD8+ T cells sorted from blood, sampled in a trial of the OX40 agonist ivuxolimab. The receptors were gathered from an adult with an advanced solid tumor such as melanoma, head and neck, liver or kidney cancer.

In its sample, this clone was seen a few times. The chain is built from TRBV6-5 and TRBJ1-2; no clear D gene. The CDR3 contains 13 residues. Germline CDR1 MNHEY, CDR2 SVGAGI. V shed 7 bases and J shed 6 bases, with 15 bases lying between them. The DNA of the CDR3 is TGTGCCAGCACCAATACCGTCGTAGATGGCTACACCTTC. This codes for CASTNTVVDGYTF.

The chain combines TRBV7-2 with TRBJ2-1; 13 bases match TRBD2. Germline trimming cut 5 bases from V and 4 bases from J; bases unmatched to any gene: 5. Germline V gives CDR1 SGHTA, CDR2 FQGNSA. The length of the CDR3 is 16 residues. This CDR3 is CASSPSGLAGYNEQFF. CDR3 coding DNA: TGTGCCAGCAGCCCGTCGGGACTAGCGGGGTACAATGAGCAGTTCTTC.

The V and J genes are TRBV6-5 and TRBJ1-2, with D perhaps TRBD1 (6 bases). There are 12 residues in the CDR3. In germline, CDR1 is MNHEY, CDR2 SVGAGI. Trimming pared 2 bases from V and 7 bases from J, leaving 8 bases between. CDR3 bases: TGTGCCAGCAGTTACGGGGACACTGGCTACACCTTC. It translates to CASSYGDTGYTF.

A single count supports this clone. This chain uses TRBV7-2 with TRBJ1-5; D might be TRBD1 (6 bases). CDR3 length equals 15 residues. The germline V and J ends were trimmed by 6 bases and 3 bases, with 15 bases remaining between them. Germline loops: CDR1 SGHTA, CDR2 FQGNSA. The DNA for the CDR3 is TGTGCCAGCAGTTCGACCGGACAGCTCAATCAGCCCCAGCATTTT. Translating gives CASSSTGQLNQPQHF.

The table lists this clone with a few counts. The J gene is TRBJ2-3, the V gene TRBV27; D perhaps matches TRBD2 (5 bases). Trimming left V 5 bases short and J 4 bases short, with 13 bases between. CDR1 is MNHEY and CDR2 is SMNVEV in the germline V gene (reference sequence). This CDR3 is built from 14 residues. CDR3: CASSRTLGADTQYF. The DNA of the CDR3 is TGTGCCAGCAGTCGGACTTTGGGCGCAGATACGCAGTATTTT.

This sequence joins TRBV4-3 and TRBJ1-5; TRBD1 matches 10 bases. Unmatched junction bases numbered 8, after V lost 0 bases and J lost 9 bases. In germline, CDR1 is LGHNA, CDR2 YSLEER. There are 16 residues in the CDR3. The CDR3 DNA is TGCGCCAGCAGCCAAGAGCGTCCGGGACAGGGGTCGCCCCAGCATTTT. This gives the protein CASSQERPGQGSPQHF.

A single count supports this clone. V and J are TRBV2 and TRBJ2-1; 8 bases are a match to TRBD1. The CDR3 runs 15 residues. Germline V gives CDR1 SNHLY, CDR2 FYNNEI. The J segment lost 6 bases and the V segment lost 2 bases, leaving 6 bases of the junction unmatched. CDR3 amino acids: CASSENRGFVNEQFF. The CDR3 DNA reads as TGTGCCAGCAGTGAAAACAGGGGGTTTGTCAATGAGCAGTTCTTC. Looking up the rest from reference TRBV2 and TRBJ2-1 gives the full variable domain: EPEVTQTPSHQVTQMGQEVILRCVPISNHLYFYWYRQILGQKVEFLVSFYNNEISEKSEIFDDQFSVERPDGSNFTLKIRSTKLEDSAMYFCASSENRGFVNEQFFGPGTRLTVL.

Worth noting for this clone: The same CDR3 can be traced to other DNA sequences in this sample. This rearrangement joins TRBV9 to TRBJ2-5; D not resolved. This CDR3 contains 12 residues. Trimming removed 0 bases from V and 3 bases from J, with 3 bases in between. Germline values: CDR1 SGDLS, CDR2 YYNGEE. Here the CDR3 DNA reads TGTGCCAGCAGCGTAGGCGAAGAGACCCAGTACTTC. This codes for CASSVGEETQYF.

This clone has only a few counts. The chain is built from TRBV19 and TRBJ1-2; D unresolved. The CDR3 extends over 13 amino acids. V lost 7 bases and J 4 bases, leaving 13 bases between the germline ends. CDR1 and CDR2 (germline): LNHDA, SQIVND (reference sequence). CDR3 loop: CASNTQESYGYTF. The CDR3 nucleotides read TGTGCCAGTAACACCCAGGAATCCTATGGCTACACCTTC.

This clone was seen once. The rearrangement joins TRBV7-2 to TRBJ2-2; either TRBD1 or TRBD2 may supply D (6 bases each). Germline V CDR1 and CDR2: SGHTA, FQGNSA. The V gene lost 1 base and the J gene lost 5 bases, with 14 bases spanning the gap. CDR3 length: 16 residues. CDR3 amino acids: CASSLVWGAQTGELFF. DNA for the CDR3: TGTGCCAGCAGCTTAGTGTGGGGGGCCCAGACCGGGGAGCTGTTTTTT.

This clone has more than one count but fewer than ten. The rearrangement links TRBV6-5 to TRBJ1-6, with D possibly TRBD1 on 5 matching bases. Germline V gene data show CDR1 as MNHEY and CDR2 as SVGAGI. V was trimmed by 2 bases and J by 5 bases, leaving 7 bases between them. This CDR3 has 14 amino acids. The CDR3 spells CASSYRGNNSPLHF. The CDR3 DNA follows: TGTGCCAGCAGTTACAGGGGAAATAATTCACCCCTCCACTTT.

This rearrangement joins TRBV6-5 to TRBJ2-3, with 7 bases that match TRBD1. This CDR3 comprises 14 residues. J gave up 6 bases and V 0 bases, and 3 bases lay outside the gene matches. CDR1 MNHEY and CDR2 SVGAGI come from the germline V gene. Here the CDR3 reads CASSYSTGYDTQYF. The CDR3, as DNA: TGTGCCAGCAGTTACTCGACAGGGTACGATACGCAGTATTTT.